This T cell receptor beta chain was sequenced in a study of cytomegalovirus exposure and HLA in healthy donors. Study-level findings and limits: Altogether, 164 TCR beta chains were recorded as cytomegalovirus-associated.

Germline CDR1 SGHAT, CDR2 FQNNGV. V lost 5 bases and J lost 5, with 10 bases in between. The CDR3 covers 13 residues. Remarks on this clone: Antigen: not known.

Clones were read by immunoSEQ multiplex PCR, and TCRdb kept only the in-frame ones, dropping some. This table holds some 64,000 clones, approximately 96% found once. The study drew the donors from its approximately 110-subject validation cohort, separate from the 666-subject first cohort. The rearrangement joins TRBV11-2 to TRBJ2-1; perhaps TRBD1 as D (6 bases). This TCR was recovered from a woman aged 18-29 years in good health and CMV-seropositive. The sequenced sample was PBMCs. In nucleotides, the CDR3 is TGTGCCAGCAGCCAGGGGAACCACAATGAGCAGTTCTTC. Amino acid sequence: CASSQGNHNEQFF.